Reported below is one T cell receptor (beta chain). Whenever a sample was processed, at least 6 million PBMCs were isolated. The record originates from a study of blood T cells in healthy people across ages. Germline CDR1 MDHEN, CDR2 SYDVKM. Between the trimmed V and J ends, which lost 6 bases and 7 bases, there was a span of 16 bases. This CDR3 is 13 amino acids long. Primed by a sample-barcoded 5' primer and a J-beta primer mix, a second PCR proceeded for about 6 to 12 cycles. TCRdb re-called the 5' RACE reads with MiXCR, one entry per CDR3 protein. In the table there are 1.5 million to 2 million distinct CDR3 sequences, 49% of which are singletons.

The sequenced material came from blood. The receptor was isolated from a woman aged 40 to 55 in good health. V usage is TRBV28 and J usage is TRBJ2-7; weak D call: TRBD1 (6 bases). CDR3 loop: CASSNTGYSEQYF. CDR3 DNA sequence: TGTGCCAGCAGCAATACAGGGTACTCGGAGCAGTACTTC.